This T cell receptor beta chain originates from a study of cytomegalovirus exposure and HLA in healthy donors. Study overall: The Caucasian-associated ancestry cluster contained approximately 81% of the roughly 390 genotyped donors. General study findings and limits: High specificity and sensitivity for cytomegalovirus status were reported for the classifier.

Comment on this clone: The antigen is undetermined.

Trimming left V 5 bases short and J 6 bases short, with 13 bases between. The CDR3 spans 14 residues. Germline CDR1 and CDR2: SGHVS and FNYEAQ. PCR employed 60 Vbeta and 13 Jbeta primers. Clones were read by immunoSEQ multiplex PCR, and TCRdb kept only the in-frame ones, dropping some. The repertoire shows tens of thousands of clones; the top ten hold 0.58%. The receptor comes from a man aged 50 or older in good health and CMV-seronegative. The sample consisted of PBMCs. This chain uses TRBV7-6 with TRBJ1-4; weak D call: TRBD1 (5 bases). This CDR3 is CASSQERGDEKLFF. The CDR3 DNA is TGTGCCAGCAGCCAAGAACGGGGGGATGAAAAACTGTTTTTT.